This TCR beta chain was obtained from a study of blood T cells in healthy people across ages. Across the study: About one barcoded beta molecule was captured per two T cells (by template switching). Findings and limits, study-wide: Versus aged donors, long-lived donors had higher diversity and more naive CD4+ cells. The donors' CMV status was not determined, possibly confounding changes in expanded clonotypes. Percentage of naive T cells showed a strong correlation with TCR beta diversity.

This clonotype was picked up a small number of times. No antigen is known for it. The CDR3 consists of 16 residues. Germline CDR1 and CDR2: SGHRS and YFSETQ. The V and J ends lost 4 bases and 0 bases respectively, with 14 bases between them. A J-beta primer mix and a sample-barcoded 5' primer were used in a second PCR of about 7 to 12 cycles. TCRdb called the 5' RACE reads again in MiXCR, with one record for every CDR3 protein. The sample has fewer than 950,000 distinct CDR3 sequences, about 36% seen once. The source material was blood. The chain carries TRBV5-1 and TRBJ2-1; maybe TRBD2 (5 bases). The clonotype was recovered from a man aged 18 to 30 in good health. Written as DNA, the CDR3 is TGCGCCAGCAGCCCCGGACGTCGGGGCTCCTACAATGAGCAGTTCTTC. This translates into CASSPGRRGSYNEQFF.